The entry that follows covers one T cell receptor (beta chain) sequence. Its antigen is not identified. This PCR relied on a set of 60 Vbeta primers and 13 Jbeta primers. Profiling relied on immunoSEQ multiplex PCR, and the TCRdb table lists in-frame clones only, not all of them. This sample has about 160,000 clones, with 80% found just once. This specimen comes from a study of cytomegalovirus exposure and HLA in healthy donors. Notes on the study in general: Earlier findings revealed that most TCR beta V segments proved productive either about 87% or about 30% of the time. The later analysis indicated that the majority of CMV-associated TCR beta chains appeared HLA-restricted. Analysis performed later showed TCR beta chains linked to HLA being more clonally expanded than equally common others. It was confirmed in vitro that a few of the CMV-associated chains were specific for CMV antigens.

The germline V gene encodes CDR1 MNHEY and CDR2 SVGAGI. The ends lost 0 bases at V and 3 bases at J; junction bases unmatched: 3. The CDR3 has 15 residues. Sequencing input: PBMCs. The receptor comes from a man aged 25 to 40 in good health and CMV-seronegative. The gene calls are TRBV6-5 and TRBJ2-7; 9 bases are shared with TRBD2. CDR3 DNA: TGTGCCAGCAGTTACTCTCTAGCGGGAAGCTACGAGCAGTACTTC. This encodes CASSYSLAGSYEQYF.